The rows below give T cell receptor beta chains drawn from one sample of a study of T-cell memory formation after mild COVID-19. TCRdb ran MiXCR on the 5' RACE reads and lists one entry per CDR3 protein. In the table there are about half a million distinct CDR3 sequences, 18% of which are singletons. Material: PBMCs or a T cell subset sorted from them (not recorded which). These receptors were taken from an adult woman who had mild COVID-19 (a few samples of this study predate the infection). Cell type and time point are not known. The CDR3 runs from the conserved cysteine through the conserved F or W. A D gene is named only where the DNA matches it firmly. Rows may omit the clone size; those that give it use once, few, many or a size class.

j_call v_call clone_size d_call cdr3_nt cdr3_aa
TRBJ2-3 TRBV5-4 few TRBD1 TGTGCCAGCAGCCCAACGACAGGGACAGATACGCAGTATTTT CASSPTTGTDTQYF
TRBJ1-2 TRBV5-1 NA NA TGCGCCAGCAGCCCTCTTGGGTCGCAGGGTCCCTATGGCTACACCTTC CASSPLGSQGPYGYTF
TRBJ2-1 TRBV15 NA NA TGTGCCACCAGCAGACCCGAGGGGTACAATGAGCAGTTCTTC CATSRPEGYNEQFF
TRBJ2-2 TRBV6-2/TRBV6-3 NA NA TGTGCCAGCAGCCCCGGGACGAACACCGGTGAGCTGTTTTTT CASSPGTNTGELFF
TRBJ2-7 TRBV5-5 few NA TGTGCCAGCAGCCGGGACACGGGGAGGGAAGAGCAGTACTTC CASSRDTGREEQYF
TRBJ2-3 TRBV7-2 NA NA TGTGCCAGCAGCCGAAAGTTTAGCACAGATACGCAGTATTTT CASSRKFSTDTQYF
TRBJ2-2 TRBV7-2 NA TRBD2 TGTGCCAGCAGCTTAGTTCCGGGACTAGCGGGAGAGTCCAAAGCCGGGGAGCTGTTTTTT CASSLVPGLAGESKAGELFF
TRBJ1-6 TRBV30 NA NA TGTGCCTGGACGCGCATAAGGGTAACAGGGAAGAACTATAATTCACCCCTCCACTTT CAWTRIRVTGKNYNSPLHF
TRBJ2-5 TRBV4-3 few NA TGCGCCAGCAGCCACCACTACTTAGGAGAGACCCAGTACTTC CASSHHYLGETQYF
TRBJ1-5 TRBV5-1 many NA TGCGCCAGCAGCATCCTCGGGGGGCAGCCCCAGCATTTT CASSILGGQPQHF
TRBJ2-1 TRBV15 NA TRBD2 TGTGCCACCAGCACCGGGGGACTAGCGGGGGGAGAGCAGTTCTTC CATSTGGLAGGEQFF
TRBJ2-3 TRBV12-3/TRBV12-4 few NA TGTGCCAGCAGTTTAAGCCCGGCAGATACGCAGTATTTT CASSLSPADTQYF
TRBJ1-3 TRBV7-9 NA NA TGTGCCAGCAGCTTATCGGTGATAACTGGAAACACCATATATTTT CASSLSVITGNTIYF
TRBJ2-7 TRBV20-1 NA NA TGCAGTGCTAGGACCCTCTTGAGCGAGCAGTACTTC CSARTLLSEQYF
TRBJ2-5 TRBV4-1 few TRBD2 TGCGCCAGCAGCCAAGATACTAGCGGTACTCAAGAGACCCAGTACTTC CASSQDTSGTQETQYF
TRBJ2-1 TRBV20-1 NA TRBD1 TGCAGTGCTAGAGATATGCGGGACAGGGGGATCAATGAGCAGTTCTTC CSARDMRDRGINEQFF
TRBJ2-7 TRBV6-6 NA NA TGTGCCAGCAGTTACTCTCTCGCGGCAGGAGTCCAGGGGTCCTACGAGCAGTACTTC CASSYSLAAGVQGSYEQYF
TRBJ2-7 TRBV29-1 few TRBD1 TGCAGCGTTGAAGTCGGACAGGGGGCTTACGAGCAGTACTTC CSVEVGQGAYEQYF
TRBJ2-2 TRBV7-9 NA NA TGTGCCAGCAGCTCCAGGGCTAACACCGGGGAGCTGTTTTTT CASSSRANTGELFF
TRBJ2-3 TRBV5-5 NA TRBD1 TGTGCCAGCAGTCTAGGGGGCTGGGGCACAGATACGCAGTATTTT CASSLGGWGTDTQYF
TRBJ1-6 TRBV5-1 NA NA TGCGCCAGCAGCTTGGGATGGGGGGAGGTAAATTCACCCCTCCACTTT CASSLGWGEVNSPLHF
TRBJ2-7 TRBV4-3 many TRBD1 TGCGCCAGCAGCACCGGGACAGGTGCCTACGAGCAGTACTTC CASSTGTGAYEQYF
TRBJ1-1 TRBV4-1 few NA TGCGCCAGCAGCCAAGCCCCGTGGGAGGGCACTGAAGCTTTCTTT CASSQAPWEGTEAFF
TRBJ1-1 TRBV6-1 few TRBD1 TGTGCCAGCAAAACGGTGACAGGGGACACTGAAGCTTTCTTT CASKTVTGDTEAFF
TRBJ2-5 TRBV4-1 few TRBD1 TGCGCCAGCAGCCAAGAATACCCTCGGGGACAGGGATTAAGGGAGACCCAGTACTTC CASSQEYPRGQGLRETQYF
TRBJ2-3 TRBV5-4 NA NA TGTGCCAGCAGCGTCTGGACAGGAGGGACAGATACGCAGTATTTT CASSVWTGGTDTQYF
TRBJ2-1 TRBV6-2/TRBV6-3 few TRBD1 TGTGCCAGCAGTTACGGACAGGGGTTAAAGACCAATGAGCAGTTCTTC CASSYGQGLKTNEQFF
TRBJ2-1 TRBV2 NA NA TGTGCCAGCAATTTGGACAGTCCCCGCACTGAGCAGTTCTTC CASNLDSPRTEQFF
TRBJ2-1 TRBV14 NA NA TGTGCCAGCAGCCAATGGGTAGTAGAATCTTTCCGGGAGCAGTTCTTC CASSQWVVESFREQFF
TRBJ2-7 TRBV29-1 NA TRBD1 TGCAGCGTTGACCTAAGATCACAGGGGTTGGGCTACGAGCAGTACTTC CSVDLRSQGLGYEQYF
TRBJ1-2 TRBV5-1 NA NA TGCGCCAGCAGCTCAGAAACCGGGTATGGCTACACCTTC CASSSETGYGYTF
TRBJ2-7 TRBV4-1 many NA TGCGCCAGCAGCCAAGGCGGGGGCACAAGCTCCTACGAGCAGTACTTC CASSQGGGTSSYEQYF
TRBJ1-1 TRBV12-3/TRBV12-4 NA TRBD1 TGTGCCAGCAGTCAACGGCCCCTGTGGGACAGAGGGAACACTGAAGCTTTCTTT CASSQRPLWDRGNTEAFF
TRBJ2-7 TRBV6-5 NA NA TGTGCCAGCAGTTACTCGGAGGGGGAAGCCTACGAGCAGTACTTC CASSYSEGEAYEQYF
TRBJ2-7 TRBV5-1 few NA TGCGCCAGCAGCTTGAGGGTCGGTAGTTCTTCCTACGAGCAGTACTTC CASSLRVGSSSYEQYF